A single TCR beta chain is shown here with its context. The ends lost 4 bases at V and 5 bases at J; junction bases unmatched: 9. Germline CDR1 is MNHEY and CDR2 is SVGAGI. The CDR3 length is 15 residues. In the authors' methods: Nucleated cell counts were estimated from reference gene primer amplification. Sequenced by immunoSEQ multiplex PCR; TCRdb stores in-frame clones only, minus some. That table furnishes V, J and clone size, whereas the DNA furnished D and trimming. Altogether roughly 50,000 clones are present, approximately 83% being singletons, with the ten largest covering less than 75%. The data were obtained in a study of blood T cell repertoires in COVID-19. Looking at the study overall: The United States, Italy and Spain supplied acute and convalescent COVID-19 samples. The cDNA or gDNA used as material had been derived from T cells, B-cell-depleted T cells, or PBMCs.

The chain uses TRBV6-5 and TRBJ2-5; 8 bases are a match to TRBD1. This sequence was found in a man in his sixties or seventies with acute or convalescent COVID-19. Sequenced material: peripheral blood. The CDR3 DNA follows: TGTGCCAGCAGTTTAAGGACAGGGTGGCGGGAGACCCAGTACTTC. Amino acid sequence: CASSLRTGWRETQYF.